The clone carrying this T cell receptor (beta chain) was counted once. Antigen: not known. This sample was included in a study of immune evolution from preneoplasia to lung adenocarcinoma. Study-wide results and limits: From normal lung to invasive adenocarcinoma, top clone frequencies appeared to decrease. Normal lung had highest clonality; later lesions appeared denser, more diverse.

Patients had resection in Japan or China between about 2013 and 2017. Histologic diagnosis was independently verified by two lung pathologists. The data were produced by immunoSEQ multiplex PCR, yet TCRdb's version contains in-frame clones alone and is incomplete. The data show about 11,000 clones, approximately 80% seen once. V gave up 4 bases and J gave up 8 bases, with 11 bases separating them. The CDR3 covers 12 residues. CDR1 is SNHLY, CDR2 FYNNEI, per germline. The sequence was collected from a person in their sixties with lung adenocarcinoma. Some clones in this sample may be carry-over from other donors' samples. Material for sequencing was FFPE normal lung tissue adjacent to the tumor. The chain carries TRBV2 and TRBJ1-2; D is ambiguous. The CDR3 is CASSVAAGGYTF. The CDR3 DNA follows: TGTGCCAGCAGTGTTGCAGCGGGAGGCTACACCTTC.